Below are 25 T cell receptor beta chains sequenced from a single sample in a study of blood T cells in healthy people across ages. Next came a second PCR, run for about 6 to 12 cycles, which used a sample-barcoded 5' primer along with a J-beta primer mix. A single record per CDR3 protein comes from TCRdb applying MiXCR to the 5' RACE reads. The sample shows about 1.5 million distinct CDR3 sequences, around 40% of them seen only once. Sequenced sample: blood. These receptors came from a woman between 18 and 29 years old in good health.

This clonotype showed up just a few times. CDR3 coding DNA: TGCAGTGCGGATCCGGGACAGGGAATTAATGAGCAGTTCTTC. It specifies CSADPGQGINEQFF. The chain links TRBV20-1 to TRBJ2-1; 9 nucleotides match TRBD1. CDR1 is DFQATT and CDR2 is SNEGSKA in the germline V gene (reference sequence). CDR3 length: 14 amino acids. V shed 6 bases, J shed 7 bases, and the junction held 10 bases outside the gene matches.

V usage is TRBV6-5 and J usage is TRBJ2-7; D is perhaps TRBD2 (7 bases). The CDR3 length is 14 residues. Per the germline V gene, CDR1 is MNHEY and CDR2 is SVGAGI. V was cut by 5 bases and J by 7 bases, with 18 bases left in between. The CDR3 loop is CASSPSGGANEQYF. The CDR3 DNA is TGTGCCAGCAGTCCTAGTGGGGGGGCCAATGAGCAGTACTTC.

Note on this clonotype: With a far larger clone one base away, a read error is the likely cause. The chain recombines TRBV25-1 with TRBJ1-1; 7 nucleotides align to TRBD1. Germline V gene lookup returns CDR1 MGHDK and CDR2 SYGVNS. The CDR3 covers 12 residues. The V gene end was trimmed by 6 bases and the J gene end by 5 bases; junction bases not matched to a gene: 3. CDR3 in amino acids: CASSMTGTEAFF. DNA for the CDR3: TGTGCCAGCAGCATGACAGGGACTGAAGCTTTCTTT. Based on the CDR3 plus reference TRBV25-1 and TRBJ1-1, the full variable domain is EADIYQTPRYLVIGTGKKITLECSQTMGHDKMYWYQQDPGMELHLIHYSYGVNSTEKGDLSSESTVSRIRTEHFPLTLESARPSHTSQYLCASSMTGTEAFFGQGTRLTVV.

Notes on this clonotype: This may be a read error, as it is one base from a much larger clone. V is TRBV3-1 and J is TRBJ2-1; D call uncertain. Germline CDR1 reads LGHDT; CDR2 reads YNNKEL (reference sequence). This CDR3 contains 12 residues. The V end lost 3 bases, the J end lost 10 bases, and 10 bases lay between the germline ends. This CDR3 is CASSQFTYEQFF. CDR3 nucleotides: TGTGCCAGCAGCCAGTTCACCTACGAGCAGTTCTTC.

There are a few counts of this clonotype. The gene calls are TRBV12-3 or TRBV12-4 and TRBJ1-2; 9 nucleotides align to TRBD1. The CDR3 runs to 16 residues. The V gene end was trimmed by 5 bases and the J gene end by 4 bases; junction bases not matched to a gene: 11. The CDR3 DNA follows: TGTGCCAGCAGTCGGGGGACAGGGAACGACGGCTATGGCTACACCTTC. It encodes CASSRGTGNDGYGYTF.

The CDR3 reads CASSLWEGNEQFF. The CDR3 coding sequence is TGCGCCAGCAGCTTGTGGGAGGGAAATGAGCAGTTCTTC. V gene TRBV5-1 combines with J gene TRBJ2-1; 7 positions match TRBD2. This CDR3 has 13 residues. Germline CDR1 reads SGHRS; CDR2 reads YFSETQ. Unmatched junction bases numbered 2, after V lost 1 base and J lost 7 bases. Based on the CDR3 plus reference TRBV5-1 and TRBJ2-1, the full variable domain is KAGVTQTPRYLIKTRGQQVTLSCSPISGHRSVSWYQQTPGQGLQFLFEYFSETQRNKGNFPGRFSGRQFSNSRSEMNVSTLELGDSALYLCASSLWEGNEQFFGPGTRLTVL.

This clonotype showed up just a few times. The CDR3, as DNA: TGTGCCAGCAGTGAAGGGTATCGGTACGAGCAGTACTTC. It yields the protein CASSEGYRYEQYF. The gene calls are TRBV25-1 and TRBJ2-7; D gene unclear. Germline CDR1 is MGHDK and CDR2 is SYGVNS. V lost 2 bases and J lost 4, with 9 bases in between. The CDR3 has 13 residues.

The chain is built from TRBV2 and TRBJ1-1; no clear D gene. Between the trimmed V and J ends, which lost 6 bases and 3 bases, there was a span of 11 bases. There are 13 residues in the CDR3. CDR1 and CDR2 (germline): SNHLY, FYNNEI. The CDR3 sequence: CASRTTKDTEAFF. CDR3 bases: TGTGCCAGCAGGACGACAAAAGACACTGAAGCTTTCTTT.

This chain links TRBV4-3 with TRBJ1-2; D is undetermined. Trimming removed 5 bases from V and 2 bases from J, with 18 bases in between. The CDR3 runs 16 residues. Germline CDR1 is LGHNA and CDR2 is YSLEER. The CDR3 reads CASSKFFAYVNYGYTF. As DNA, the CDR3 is TGCGCCAGCAGCAAGTTCTTTGCGTACGTAAACTATGGCTACACCTTC.

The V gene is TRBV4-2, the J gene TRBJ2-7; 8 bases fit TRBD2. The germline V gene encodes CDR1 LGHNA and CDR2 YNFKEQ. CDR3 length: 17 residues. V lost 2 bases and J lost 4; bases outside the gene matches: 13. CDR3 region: CASSQLARTSGRYEQYF. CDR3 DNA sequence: TGTGCCAGCAGCCAACTAGCCCGGACCAGCGGGAGATACGAGCAGTACTTC.

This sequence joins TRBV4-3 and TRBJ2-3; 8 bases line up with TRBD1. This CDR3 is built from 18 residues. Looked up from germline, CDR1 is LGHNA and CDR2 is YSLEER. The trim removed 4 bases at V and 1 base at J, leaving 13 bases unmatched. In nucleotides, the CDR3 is TGCGCCAGCAGCCCCACGGGGAGACAGGGGACGGGCACAGATACGCAGTATTTT. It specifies CASSPTGRQGTGTDTQYF.

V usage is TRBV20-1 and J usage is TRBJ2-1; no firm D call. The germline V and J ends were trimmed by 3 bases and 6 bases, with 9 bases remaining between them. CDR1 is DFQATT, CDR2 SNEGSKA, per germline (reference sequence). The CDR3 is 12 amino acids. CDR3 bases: TGCAGTGCTAGCCCCGGCGGCAATGAGCAGTTCTTC. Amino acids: CSASPGGNEQFF.

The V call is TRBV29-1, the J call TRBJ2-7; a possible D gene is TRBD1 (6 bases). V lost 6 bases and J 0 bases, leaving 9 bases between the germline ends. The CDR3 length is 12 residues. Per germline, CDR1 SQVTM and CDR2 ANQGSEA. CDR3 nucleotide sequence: TGCAGCGTCCGACAGGTCTCCTACGAGCAGTACTTC. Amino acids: CSVRQVSYEQYF.

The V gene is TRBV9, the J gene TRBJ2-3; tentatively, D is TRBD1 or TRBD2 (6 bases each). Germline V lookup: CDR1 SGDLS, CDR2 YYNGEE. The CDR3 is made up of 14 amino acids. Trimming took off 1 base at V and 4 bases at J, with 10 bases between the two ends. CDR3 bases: TGTGCCAGCAGCGTAATGGGGGGCTCAGATACGCAGTATTTT. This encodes CASSVMGGSDTQYF.

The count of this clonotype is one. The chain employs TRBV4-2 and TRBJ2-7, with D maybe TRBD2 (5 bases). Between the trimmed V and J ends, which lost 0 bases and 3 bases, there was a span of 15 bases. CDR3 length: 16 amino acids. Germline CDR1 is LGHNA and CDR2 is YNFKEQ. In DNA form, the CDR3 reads TGTGCCAGCAGCCAAGACCAGCGTCAGGACTTCTACGAGCAGTACTTC. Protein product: CASSQDQRQDFYEQYF.

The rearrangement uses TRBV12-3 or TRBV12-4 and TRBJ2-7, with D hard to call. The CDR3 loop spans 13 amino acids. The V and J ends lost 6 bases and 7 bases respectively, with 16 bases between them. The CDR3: CASSRPVLNEQYF. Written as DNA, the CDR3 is TGTGCCAGCAGCCGCCCGGTCCTCAATGAGCAGTACTTC.

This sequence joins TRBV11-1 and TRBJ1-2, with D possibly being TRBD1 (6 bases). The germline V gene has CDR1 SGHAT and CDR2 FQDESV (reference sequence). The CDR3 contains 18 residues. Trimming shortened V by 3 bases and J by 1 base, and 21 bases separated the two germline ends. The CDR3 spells CASSLLLTGKTRNYGYTF. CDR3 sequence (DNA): TGTGCCAGCAGCTTGCTCCTAACAGGGAAGACCCGTAACTATGGCTACACCTTC.

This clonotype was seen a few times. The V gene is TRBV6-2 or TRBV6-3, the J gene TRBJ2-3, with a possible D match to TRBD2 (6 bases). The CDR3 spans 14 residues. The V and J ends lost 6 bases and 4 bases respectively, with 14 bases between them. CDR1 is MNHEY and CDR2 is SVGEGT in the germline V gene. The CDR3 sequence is CASSLIGRPDTQYF. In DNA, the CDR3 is TGTGCCAGCAGCCTCATCGGGAGACCAGATACGCAGTATTTT.

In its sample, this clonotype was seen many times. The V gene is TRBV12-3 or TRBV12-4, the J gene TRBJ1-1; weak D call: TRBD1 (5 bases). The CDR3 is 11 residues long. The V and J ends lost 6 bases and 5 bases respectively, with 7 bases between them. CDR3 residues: CASSKGTEAFF. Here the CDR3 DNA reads TGTGCCAGCAGCAAGGGGACTGAAGCTTTCTTT.

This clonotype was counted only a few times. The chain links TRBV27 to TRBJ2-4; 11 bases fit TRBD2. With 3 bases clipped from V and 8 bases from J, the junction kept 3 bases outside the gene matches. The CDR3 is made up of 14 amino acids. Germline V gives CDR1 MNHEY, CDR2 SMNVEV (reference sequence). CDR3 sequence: CASSLGLADHIQYF. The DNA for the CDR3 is TGTGCCAGCAGTTTGGGACTAGCGGATCACATTCAGTACTTC.

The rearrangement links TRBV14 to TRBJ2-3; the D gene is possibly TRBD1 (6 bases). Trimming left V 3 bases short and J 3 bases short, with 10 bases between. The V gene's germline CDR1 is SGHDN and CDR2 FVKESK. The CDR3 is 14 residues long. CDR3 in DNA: TGTGCCAGCAGCCAGCTCAGGGGAACAGATACGCAGTATTTT. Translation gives CASSQLRGTDTQYF.

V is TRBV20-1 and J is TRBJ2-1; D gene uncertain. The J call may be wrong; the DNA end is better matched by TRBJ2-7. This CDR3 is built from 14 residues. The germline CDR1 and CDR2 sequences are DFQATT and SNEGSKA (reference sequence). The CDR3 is CSVSYGNTYNEQYF. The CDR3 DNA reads TGCAGTGTCAGCTATGGGAACACCTACAATGAGCAGTACTTC.

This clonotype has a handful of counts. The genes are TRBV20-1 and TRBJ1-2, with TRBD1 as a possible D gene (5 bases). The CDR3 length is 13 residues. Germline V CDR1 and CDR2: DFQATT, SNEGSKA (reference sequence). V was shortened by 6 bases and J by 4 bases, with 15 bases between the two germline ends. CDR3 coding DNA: TGCAGTGCCACATCCGCCAGGGCCTATGGCTACACCTTC. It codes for CSATSARAYGYTF.

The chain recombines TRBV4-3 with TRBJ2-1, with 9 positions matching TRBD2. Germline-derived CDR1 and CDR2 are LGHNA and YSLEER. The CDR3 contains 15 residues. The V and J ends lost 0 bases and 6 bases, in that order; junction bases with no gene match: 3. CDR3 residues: CASSQDSRGGNEQFF. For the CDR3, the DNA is TGCGCCAGCAGCCAAGATTCGCGGGGGGGCAATGAGCAGTTCTTC.

CDR3 sequence reads: CASSQDREGATYNEQFF. CDR3 in DNA: TGCGCCAGCAGCCAAGATCGAGAGGGAGCTACCTACAATGAGCAGTTCTTC. The rearrangement joins TRBV4-3 to TRBJ2-1, with TRBD2 as a possible D gene (5 bases). Germline V gene sequence: CDR1 LGHNA, CDR2 YSLEER. CDR3 length: 17 amino acids. The V gene lost 0 bases and the J gene lost 2 bases, with 14 bases spanning the gap.